One T cell receptor (beta chain) is described in this entry. Its cognate antigen is unknown. For TCR beta libraries, roughly 2.2 micrograms of genomic DNA were obtained from cryopreserved PBMCs. The sample comes from a study of cytotoxic CD8 clonotypes in ibrutinib-treated CLL. Whole-study findings and limits: Under treatment, the uncommon public clonotypes either contracted or remained stable. Having risen at ibrutinib response, clonality had fallen back toward baseline by progression.

Sequenced by immunoSEQ multiplex PCR; TCRdb stores in-frame clones only, minus some. The sample includes approximately 200,000 clones, over 60% of them seen just once. The clonotype originates from a human donor with chronic lymphocytic leukemia. This specimen was PBMCs, taken after 24 months of ibrutinib treatment.

This CDR3 reads CASSFSDSRANYGYTF. The CDR3, as DNA: TGTGCCAGCAGCTTCTCCGACAGTAGAGCTAACTATGGCTACACCTTC. This chain joins TRBV5-6 and TRBJ1-2, with TRBD1 as a possible D gene (5 bases). The CDR3 length is 16 residues. Germline CDR1 and CDR2: SGHDT and YYEEEE. V lost 2 bases and J 0 bases, leaving 14 bases between the germline ends.